This T cell receptor beta chain was documented in a study of blood T cell repertoires in COVID-19. The study counted Cohort 3 donors as recovered given two negative PCRs, clearance, or symptom resolution. Germline loops: CDR1 MDHEN, CDR2 SYDVKM. This CDR3 has 14 amino acids. V shed 6 bases and J 9 bases; nucleotides not matched to a gene: 8. Profiled with immunoSEQ multiplex PCR; TCRdb holds only in-frame clones, not every one. In the table there are approximately 440,000 clones, 90% of which are singletons. What was sequenced was PBMCs or T cells enriched from blood (not recorded which). This receptor was taken from a man younger than 35 who had recovered from COVID-19. J is TRBJ1-6 and V is TRBV28; 7 nucleotides align to TRBD1. CDR3 nucleotide sequence: TGTGCCAGCAGACGACAGGGCAGAGGTTCACCCCTCCACTTT. Translating it yields CASRRQGRGSPLHF.